This is a list of T cell receptor beta chains from one sample in a study of blood T cell repertoires in COVID-19. TCRdb keeps only in-frame clones here, not all; method: immunoSEQ multiplex PCR. The sample includes roughly 130,000 clones, around 89% of them seen just once. The sample comprised peripheral blood. Every receptor here comes from a human donor with COVID-19, enrolled during active disease. The donor label of this sample is uncertain. CDR3s include the opening cysteine and the closing phenylalanine or tryptophan. The order of the fields is clone size, D gene, J gene, V gene, CDR3 DNA, CDR3 protein. A D gene is named only where the DNA matches it firmly. Expanded clones are given a class, and other clones once, few, many or no size at all.

-	-	TRBJ1-1	TRBV2	TGTGCCAGCAGTGACTCCCGGGTTGACACTGAAGCTTTCTTT	CASSDSRVDTEAFF
once	-	TRBJ2-5	TRBV7-3	TGTGCCAGCAGCTTGGCTTCCTCAGGGGCCCAGTACTTC	CASSLASSGAQYF
once	-	TRBJ1-2	TRBV11-2	TGTGCCAGCAGCGCCGGTTGGGCCCCCTCAGAGGGCTACACCTTC	CASSAGWAPSEGYTF
many	TRBD1	TRBJ2-7	TRBV12-3/TRBV12-4	TGTGCCAGCGGACAGGGGGAAACCTACGAGCAGTACTTC	CASGQGETYEQYF
-	-	TRBJ1-5	TRBV28	TGTGCCAGCAGCCCCTTTAGCAATCAGCCCCAGCATTTT	CASSPFSNQPQHF
-	-	TRBJ2-3	TRBV18	TGTGCCAGCTCACCCCCGGCGAGGGAGTCAGATACGCAGTATTTT	CASSPPARESDTQYF
-	-	TRBJ2-2	TRBV12-5	TGTGCTAGTGGTTTGAGAGGGAGAGGCACCGGGGAGCTGTTTTTT	CASGLRGRGTGELFF
-	-	TRBJ1-4	TRBV7-9	TGTGCCAGCAGCCGACCTACCGGGGGGGAAAAACTGTTTTTT	CASSRPTGGEKLFF
-	-	TRBJ2-3	TRBV10-1	TGCGCCAGCAGGGACAGCGGCACAGATACGCAGTATTTT	CASRDSGTDTQYF
once	TRBD1	TRBJ1-1	TRBV14	TGTGCCAGCAGCCAAGTTCCAGGGGGTACTGAAGCTTTCTTT	CASSQVPGGTEAFF
-	-	TRBJ1-2	TRBV6-5	TGTGCCAGCACCACGACTCGGCTGGGCTACACCTTC	CASTTTRLGYTF
-	TRBD1	TRBJ1-2	TRBV6-5	TGTGCCAGCGCGGGACAGGGGGCGTACTATGGCTACACCTTC	CASAGQGAYYGYTF
-	-	TRBJ2-7	TRBV5-4	TGTGCCAGCAGCTGGGGGGATTACGAGCAGTACTTC	CASSWGDYEQYF
-	-	TRBJ2-1	TRBV6-4	TGTGCCAGCGCCCGCGACGGGAGTCTTGAGCAGTTCTTC	CASARDGSLEQFF
-	-	TRBJ2-5	TRBV28	TGTGCCAGCAGTTACCAGTTGCAAGAGACCCAGTACTTC	CASSYQLQETQYF
-	TRBD1	TRBJ1-2	TRBV6-6	TGTGCCAGCAGTTACTCGGGACAGGGAGCGATCTATGGCTACACCTTC	CASSYSGQGAIYGYTF
many	-	TRBJ1-5	TRBV13	TGTGCCAGCAGCTTAGGACAGGGAGCAAATCAGCCCCAGCATTTT	CASSLGQGANQPQHF
-	TRBD1	TRBJ2-7	TRBV19	TGTGCCAGTAGTTCAGGGACAGTCGACTACGAGCAGTACTTC	CASSSGTVDYEQYF
-	TRBD2	TRBJ2-1	TRBV2	TGTGCCAGCATGGGGACTAGATATTTTGATGAGCAGTTCTTC	CASMGTRYFDEQFF
-	-	TRBJ2-4	TRBV11-1	TGTGCCAGCAGCTTAGCGTTAGAGGGGGACATTCAGTACTTC	CASSLALEGDIQYF
-	-	TRBJ1-4	TRBV18	TGTGCCAGCTCACCACCGGGGAGGGTGGAGGAAAAACTGTTTTTT	CASSPPGRVEEKLFF